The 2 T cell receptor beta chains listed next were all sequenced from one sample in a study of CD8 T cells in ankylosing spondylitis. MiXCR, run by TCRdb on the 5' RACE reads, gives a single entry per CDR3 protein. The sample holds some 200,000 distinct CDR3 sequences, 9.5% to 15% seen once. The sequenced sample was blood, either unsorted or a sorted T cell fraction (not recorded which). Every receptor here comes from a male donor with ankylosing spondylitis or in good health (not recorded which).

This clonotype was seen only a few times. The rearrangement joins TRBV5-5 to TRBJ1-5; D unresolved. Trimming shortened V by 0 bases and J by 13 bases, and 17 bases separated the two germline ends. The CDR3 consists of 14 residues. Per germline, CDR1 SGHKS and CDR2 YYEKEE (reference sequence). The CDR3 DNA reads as TGTGCCAGCAGCTTGGAACTCGGGGTCCATTTACAGCATTTT. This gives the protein CASSLELGVHLQHF.

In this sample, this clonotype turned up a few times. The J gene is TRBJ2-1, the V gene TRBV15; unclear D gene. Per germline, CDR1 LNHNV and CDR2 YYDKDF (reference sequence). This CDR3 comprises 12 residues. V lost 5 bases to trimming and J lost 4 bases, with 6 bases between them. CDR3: CATSSQYNEQFF. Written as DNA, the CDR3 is TGTGCCACCAGCTCCCAGTACAATGAGCAGTTCTTC.